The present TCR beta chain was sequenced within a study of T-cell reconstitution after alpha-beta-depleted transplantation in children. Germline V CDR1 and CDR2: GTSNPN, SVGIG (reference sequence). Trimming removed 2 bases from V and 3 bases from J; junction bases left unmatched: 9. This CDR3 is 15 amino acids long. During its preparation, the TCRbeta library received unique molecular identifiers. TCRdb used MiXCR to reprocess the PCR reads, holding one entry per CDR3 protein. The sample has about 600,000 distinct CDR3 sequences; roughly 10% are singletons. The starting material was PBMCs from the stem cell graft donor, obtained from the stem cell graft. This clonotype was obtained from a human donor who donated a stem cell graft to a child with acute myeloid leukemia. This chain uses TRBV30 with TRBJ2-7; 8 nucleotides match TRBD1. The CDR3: CAWSYRTGHFYEQYF. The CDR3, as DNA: TGTGCCTGGAGTTATCGGACAGGGCATTTCTACGAGCAGTACTTC.